A single sample is the source of the 17 T cell receptor beta chains below, sequenced in a study of monozygotic twins with inflammatory bowel disease. TCRdb re-analyzed the 5' RACE reads; it lists each CDR3 protein once, without DNA. This sample contains roughly 200,000 distinct CDR3 sequences. The sample consisted of blood. Source of these receptors: a human donor with ulcerative colitis or Crohn's disease, or a healthy co-twin of an affected twin (not recorded which).

The gene calls are TRBV29-1 and TRBJ2-2. Looked up from germline, CDR1 is SQVTM and CDR2 is ANQGSEA. This CDR3 comprises 13 residues. The CDR3 loop is CSIGESHTGELFF.

The chain is built from TRBV28 and TRBJ1-1; TCRdb reports TRBD1, a call that lacks DNA to check it against. This CDR3 region has 15 residues. Germline V gene sequence: CDR1 MDHEN, CDR2 SYDVKM. CDR3 amino acids: CASSFLGTGGTEAFF.

The rearrangement joins TRBV4-1 to TRBJ2-7; the D call of TRBD2 rests on TCRdb alone, since no DNA is present to check it. From germline, CDR1 is MGHRA and CDR2 YSYEKL. The CDR3 is 15 amino acids. The CDR3 sequence: CASSQEQAGGYEQYF.

The chain links TRBV12-3 or TRBV12-4 to TRBJ2-2; the D call of TRBD1 rests on TCRdb alone, since no DNA is present to check it. CDR3 length equals 19 residues. CDR3 region: CASSGRQGIGTWNTGELFF.

CDR3 in amino acids: CASSAASSTDTQYF. This chain links TRBV19 with TRBJ2-3. Germline V gene data show CDR1 as LNHDA and CDR2 as SQIVND (reference sequence). This CDR3 is built from 14 residues.

The chain's CDR3 is CAISESKRSGRTQETQYF. The chain uses TRBV10-3 and TRBJ2-5; TCRdb selects TRBD2, and the lack of DNA leaves this call unchecked. This CDR3 contains 18 residues. The germline V gene encodes CDR1 ENHRY and CDR2 SYGVKD.

The gene calls are TRBV9 and TRBJ2-7; TCRdb reports TRBD2, a call that lacks DNA to check it against. Germline-derived CDR1 and CDR2 are SGDLS and YYNGEE. CDR3 size: 15 residues. The CDR3 region is CASSVGPSGSYEQYF.

The chain joins TRBV7-7 to TRBJ2-1. This CDR3 contains 13 residues. Germline V gene lookup returns CDR1 SSHAT and CDR2 FNYEAQ (reference sequence). CDR3 loop: CASSGSAYNEQFF.

This CDR3 is CASSRLTSGMNTGELFF. The chain joins TRBV7-8 to TRBJ2-2; the TCRdb call, TRBD2, lacks DNA for checking. The germline gives CDR1 SGHVS, CDR2 FQNEAQ. The CDR3 covers 17 residues.

The chain links TRBV29-1 to TRBJ2-1. Looked up from germline, CDR1 is SQVTM and CDR2 is ANQGSEA. CDR3 length equals 11 residues. CDR3 sequence reads: CSVETGNEQFF.

The V and J genes are TRBV20-1 and TRBJ2-1; TCRdb selects TRBD2, and the lack of DNA leaves this call unchecked. Germline V CDR1 and CDR2: DFQATT, SNEGSKA (reference sequence). The CDR3 is 13 amino acids. The CDR3 sequence is CSAKEGGRNEQFF.

CDR3 loop: CASRLLAGTDTQYF. The chain employs TRBV5-1 and TRBJ2-3. The germline V gene encodes CDR1 SGHRS and CDR2 YFSETQ. This CDR3 comprises 14 residues.

This chain links TRBV28 with TRBJ2-1; TCRdb names TRBD1, which stays unverified in the absence of DNA. The CDR3 length is 14 residues. Per germline, CDR1 MDHEN and CDR2 SYDVKM. CDR3: CAWARDPIYNEQFF.

The chain joins TRBV5-6 to TRBJ2-3; TCRdb proposes TRBD1, but this gene call is untestable without DNA. The CDR3 runs 15 residues. Germline CDR1 is SGHDT and CDR2 is YYEEEE. CDR3 loop: CASSFRVTSTDTQYF.

The CDR3 sequence: CASSYGRGNHSPLHF. V and J are TRBV6-5 and TRBJ1-6; TCRdb proposes TRBD1, but this gene call is untestable without DNA. There are 15 residues in the CDR3. CDR1 is MNHEY and CDR2 is SVGAGI in the germline V gene.

This chain links TRBV9 with TRBJ2-1; there is no DNA to check the TCRdb D call of TRBD2. CDR1 SGDLS and CDR2 YYNGEE come from the germline V gene. The CDR3 is 19 amino acids. CDR3 residues: CASSAESGRAEISYNEQFF.

The gene calls are TRBV5-6 and TRBJ2-3; TCRdb picks TRBD2, but there is no DNA to check that call. This CDR3 is 12 amino acids long. Germline CDR1 SGHDT, CDR2 YYEEEE. CDR3: CASSLGASGQYF.